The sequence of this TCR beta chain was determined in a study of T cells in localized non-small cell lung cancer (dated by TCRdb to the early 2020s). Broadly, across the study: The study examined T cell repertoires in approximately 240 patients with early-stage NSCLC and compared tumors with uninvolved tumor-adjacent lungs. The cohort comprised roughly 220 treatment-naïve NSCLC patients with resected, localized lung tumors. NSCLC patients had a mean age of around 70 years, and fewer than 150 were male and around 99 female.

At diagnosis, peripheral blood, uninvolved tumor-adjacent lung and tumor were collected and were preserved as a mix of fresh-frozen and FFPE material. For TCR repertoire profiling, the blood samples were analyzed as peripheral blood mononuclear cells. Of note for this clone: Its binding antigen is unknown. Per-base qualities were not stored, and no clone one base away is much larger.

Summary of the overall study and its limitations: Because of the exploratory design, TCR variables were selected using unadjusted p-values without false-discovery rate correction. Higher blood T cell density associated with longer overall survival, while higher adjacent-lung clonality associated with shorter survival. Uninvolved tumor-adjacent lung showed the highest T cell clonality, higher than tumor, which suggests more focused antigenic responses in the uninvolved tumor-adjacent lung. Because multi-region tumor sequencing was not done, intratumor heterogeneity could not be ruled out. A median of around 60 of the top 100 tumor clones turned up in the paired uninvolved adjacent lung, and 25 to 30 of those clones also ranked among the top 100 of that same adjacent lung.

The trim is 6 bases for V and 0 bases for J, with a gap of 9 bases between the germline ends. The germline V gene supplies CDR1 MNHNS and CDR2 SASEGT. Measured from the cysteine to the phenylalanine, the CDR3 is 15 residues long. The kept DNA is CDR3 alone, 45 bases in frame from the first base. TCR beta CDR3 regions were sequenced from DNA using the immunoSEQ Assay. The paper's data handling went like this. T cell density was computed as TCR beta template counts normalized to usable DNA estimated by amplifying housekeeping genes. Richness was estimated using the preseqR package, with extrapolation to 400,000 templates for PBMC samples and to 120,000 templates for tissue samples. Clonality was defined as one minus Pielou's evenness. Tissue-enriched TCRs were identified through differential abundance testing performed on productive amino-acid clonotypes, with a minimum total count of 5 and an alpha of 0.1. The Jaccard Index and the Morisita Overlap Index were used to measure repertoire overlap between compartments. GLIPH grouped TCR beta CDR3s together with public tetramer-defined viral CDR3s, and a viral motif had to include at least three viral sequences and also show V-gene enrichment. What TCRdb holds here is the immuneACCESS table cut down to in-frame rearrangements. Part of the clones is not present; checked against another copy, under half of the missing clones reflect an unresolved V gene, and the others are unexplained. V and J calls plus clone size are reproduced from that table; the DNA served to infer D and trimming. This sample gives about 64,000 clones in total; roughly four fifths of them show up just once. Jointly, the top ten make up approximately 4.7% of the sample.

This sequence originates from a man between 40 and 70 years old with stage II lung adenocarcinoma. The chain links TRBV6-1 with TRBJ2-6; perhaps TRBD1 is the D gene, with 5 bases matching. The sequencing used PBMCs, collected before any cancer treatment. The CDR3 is CASRTEASGANVLTF. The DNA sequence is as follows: TGTGCCAGCAGGACAGAGGCCTCTGGGGCCAACGTCCTGACTTTC.